This entry lists 15 T cell receptor beta chains sequenced from one sample in a study of blood T cells in healthy people across ages. Sample-barcoded 5' priming and a J-beta primer mix drove a second PCR of roughly 6 to 12 cycles. MiXCR, run by TCRdb on the 5' RACE reads, gives a single entry per CDR3 protein. The sample includes under 2,000,000 distinct CDR3 sequences, approximately 50% seen only once; the top ten take roughly 2%. The sequencing input was blood. These receptors all come from a woman aged 40-49 years in good health.

The chain uses TRBV14 and TRBJ2-3; no firm D call. The V end was cut by 4 bases, the J end by 2 bases, with 7 bases between. CDR1 is SGHDN, CDR2 FVKESK, per germline. This CDR3 spans 13 amino acids. CDR3 nucleotide sequence: TGTGCCAGCAGCCCGATATTCACAGATACGCAGTATTTT. Its protein is CASSPIFTDTQYF.

The chain combines TRBV4-1 with TRBJ1-1; perhaps TRBD1 as D (5 bases). The CDR3 extends over 16 amino acids. V was clipped by 4 bases and J by 0 bases, with 15 bases between them. Germline V lookup: CDR1 MGHRA, CDR2 YSYEKL. CDR3 loop: CASSPAADRMNTEAFF. DNA of the CDR3: TGCGCCAGCAGCCCCGCGGCTGACAGAATGAACACTGAAGCTTTCTTT.

V usage is TRBV28 and J usage is TRBJ1-2; D gene uncertain. The germline V gene encodes CDR1 MDHEN and CDR2 SYDVKM. Trimming removed 4 bases from V and 3 bases from J, with 12 bases in between. This CDR3 region has 14 residues. The CDR3 loop is CASSSGLRHYGYTF. Here the CDR3 DNA reads TGTGCCAGCAGTTCCGGACTGAGGCACTATGGCTACACCTTC.

The chain carries TRBV6-2 or TRBV6-3 and TRBJ2-3; the match to TRBD1 covers 7 bases. CDR1 is MNHEY and CDR2 is SVGEGT in the germline V gene. This CDR3 region has 18 residues. V was clipped by 5 bases and J by 2 bases; unmatched bases: 16. For the CDR3, the DNA is TGTGCCAGCAGTCTAAACTCTGGAACCGGGACAGCCACAGATACGCAGTATTTT. Translated: CASSLNSGTGTATDTQYF.

The chain carries TRBV5-1 and TRBJ2-6; the D gene is possibly TRBD1 (5 bases). The germline V gene encodes CDR1 SGHRS and CDR2 YFSETQ. V shed 4 bases and J shed 0 bases, with 11 bases lying between them. CDR3 length equals 16 residues. CDR3 nucleotide sequence: TGCGCCAGCAGCAGGGGCGGACACTCTGGGGCCAACGTCCTGACTTTC. Its translation is CASSRGGHSGANVLTF.

J is TRBJ2-5 and V is TRBV18, with a weak D call TRBD2 (6 bases). The better agreement between TRBJ2-7 and the DNA end casts doubt on the J call. Per the germline V gene, CDR1 is KGHSH and CDR2 is LQKENI. CDR3 length: 13 residues. CDR3 coding DNA: TGTGCCAGCTCAAGGGAGGCCTTTGACGAGCAGTACTTC. This gives the protein CASSREAFDEQYF.

This clonotype has only a few counts. The chain employs TRBV4-1 and TRBJ2-7, with 8 bases matching TRBD2. V lost 2 bases, J lost 2 bases, and 5 bases stayed unmatched. This CDR3 contains 15 residues. Germline V gives CDR1 MGHRA, CDR2 YSYEKL. In nucleotides, the CDR3 is TGCGCCAGCAGCCAAACGGGGGGGCCTACCTACGAGCAGTACTTC. Translating it yields CASSQTGGPTYEQYF.

In this sample, this clonotype turned up a few times. The CDR3 nucleotides read TGTGCCAGCAGCCCACGGGGACTAGCTGGGACAGATACGCAGTATTTT. Translating gives CASSPRGLAGTDTQYF. The chain combines TRBV7-2 with TRBJ2-3, with 9 nucleotides matching TRBD2. The CDR3 has 16 amino acids. The germline V gene encodes CDR1 SGHTA and CDR2 FQGNSA. The V segment lost 5 bases and the J segment 3 bases; nucleotides outside the gene matches: 9. Variable domain in full (rest from reference TRBV7-2 and TRBJ2-3): GAGVSQSPSNKVTEKGKDVELRCDPISGHTALYWYRQSLGQGLEFLIYFQGNSAPDKSGLPSDRFSAERTGGSVSTLTIQRTQQEDSAVYLCASSPRGLAGTDTQYFGPGTRLTVL.

DNA for the CDR3: TGTGCCAGCAGCGTAGGACCCCTCGGCACAGATACGCAGTATTTT. The encoded protein is CASSVGPLGTDTQYF. The chain employs TRBV9 and TRBJ2-3; D ambiguous. V gave up 0 bases and J gave up 1 base, with 9 bases separating them. The CDR3 is made up of 15 amino acids. Germline V CDR1 and CDR2: SGDLS, YYNGEE.

The CDR3 coding sequence is TGTGCCAGCAGCCCCCAGGAGATAGGGGGCACAGATACGCAGTATTTT. Its protein is CASSPQEIGGTDTQYF. The genes are TRBV9 and TRBJ2-3, with D maybe TRBD1 (5 bases). V was clipped by 4 bases and J by 1 base, with 16 bases between them. The germline V gene has CDR1 SGDLS and CDR2 YYNGEE. This CDR3 region has 16 residues.

In this sample, this clonotype turned up a few times. This chain uses TRBV12-5 with TRBJ2-7, with D unresolved. Germline CDR1 reads LGHNT; CDR2 reads FRNRAP. The CDR3 runs 17 residues. V gave up 0 bases and J gave up 2 bases, with 17 bases separating them. CDR3 bases: TGTGCTAGTGGTTTGGTCACAGACCTTAGCACCCCCTACGAGCAGTACTTC. Amino acids: CASGLVTDLSTPYEQYF.

This clonotype was found many times. The chain employs TRBV6-5 and TRBJ2-6; TRBD1 agrees at 9 bases. With V trimmed by 6 bases and J by 2 bases, 2 bases remained unmatched. Germline CDR1 and CDR2: MNHEY and SVGAGI. This CDR3 is 15 amino acids long. This chain's CDR3 is CASSRQGAGANVLTF. DNA for the CDR3: TGTGCCAGCAGCCGACAGGGGGCTGGGGCCAACGTCCTGACTTTC.

The chain is built from TRBV7-9 and TRBJ2-5; 7 positions agree with TRBD2. The germline CDR1 and CDR2 sequences are SEHNR and FQNEAQ (reference sequence). CDR3 size: 17 residues. The J segment lost 1 base and the V segment lost 1 base, leaving 9 bases of the junction unmatched. Here the CDR3 reads CASSLGVQRDSQETQYF. CDR3 sequence (DNA): TGTGCCAGCAGCTTAGGGGTACAGCGGGACTCCCAAGAGACCCAGTACTTC.

This rearrangement joins TRBV7-2 to TRBJ2-5, with a possible D match to TRBD2 (5 bases). This CDR3 has 15 residues. V lost 2 bases and J 0 bases, leaving 10 bases between the germline ends. Germline lookup yields CDR1 SGHTA and CDR2 FQGNSA. CDR3 amino acids: CASSLSLGDQETQYF. CDR3 DNA: TGTGCCAGCAGCTTATCCCTGGGAGACCAAGAGACCCAGTACTTC.

This clonotype was observed once. An end of the junction does not agree with germline; a read error may underlie this. The V and J genes are TRBV24-1 and TRBJ2-3; possibly TRBD2 for D (5 bases). In germline, CDR1 is KGHDR, CDR2 SFDVKD. CDR3 length: 16 amino acids. The CDR3 protein is CATSVDRGLHTDTQYF. The CDR3 coding sequence is TGTGCCACCAGTGTTGATAGAGGGCTCCACACAGATACACAGTATTTT.